A selection of T cell receptor beta chains follows, all from one sample in a study of PD-L1 blockade in urothelial cancer. The data were produced by immunoSEQ multiplex PCR, yet TCRdb's version contains in-frame clones alone and is incomplete. There are 50,000 or so clones in the sample; roughly 86% occur only once, and 20% to 25% lies in the top ten. The sample in question was PBMCs, obtained around atezolizumab (anti-PD-L1) treatment. The receptors shown here come from a man aged 60 to 69 with urothelial cancer. Each CDR3 is given with its conserved first and last residue. A D gene is named only where the DNA matches it firmly. The listing skips clone size in some rows; elsewhere it reads once, few, many or a size class.

TRBJ1-1,.,TRBV9,.,TGTGCCAGCAGTGGTAACCAGGGGAAAGCTTTCTTT,CASSGNQGKAFF
TRBJ2-3,TRBD2,TRBV11-2,.,TGTGCCAGCAGGGAACTAGCGGGAGGGGGAGATACGCAGTATTTT,CASRELAGGGDTQYF
TRBJ1-2,.,TRBV19,.,TGTGCCAGTCGGGGAGGCTCCTCTAACTATGGCTACACCTTC,CASRGGSSNYGYTF
TRBJ2-1,.,TRBV9,.,TGTGCCAGCAGCGTAGGTGGACTTAACAATGAGCAGTTCTTC,CASSVGGLNNEQFF
TRBJ2-3,TRBD2,TRBV6-5,.,TGTGCCAGCGCCACTGGACTAGCCACAGATACGCAGTATTTT,CASATGLATDTQYF
TRBJ1-3,.,TRBV5-6,.,TGTGCCAGCCAAATCCTCGGCTCTGGAAACACCATATATTTT,CASQILGSGNTIYF
TRBJ2-4,TRBD1,TRBV7-8,.,TGTGCCAGCAGCTTCGTGGGACAGGGCACCAAAAACATTCAGTACTTC,CASSFVGQGTKNIQYF
TRBJ1-4,.,TRBV6-5,.,TGTGCCAGCAGGCCAGGGCGTAAAACTAATGAAAAACTGTTTTTT,CASRPGRKTNEKLFF
TRBJ1-5,TRBD1,TRBV18,.,TGTGCCAGCTCAGGGGGACAGGGCACGGCCCAGCATTTT,CASSGGQGTAQHF
TRBJ2-4,TRBD1,TRBV6-1,.,TGTGCCAGCAGTGAAGTCGTAGGGGGCGTATATAGAAACATTCAGTACTTC,CASSEVVGGVYRNIQYF
TRBJ1-1,TRBD1,TRBV7-3,.,TGTGCCAGCAGCTCACAACAGGGGCTTGGGACTGAAGCTTTCTTT,CASSSQQGLGTEAFF
TRBJ2-5,TRBD2,TRBV5-4,.,TGTGCCAGCAGCATAGGACTAGCGGGAGTGGAGACCCAGTACTTC,CASSIGLAGVETQYF
TRBJ2-7,.,TRBV6-5,.,TGTGCCAGCACCCCCACCACAAACAGGTTACGCGGGCAGTACTTC,CASTPTTNRLRGQYF
TRBJ2-7,TRBD1,TRBV7-9,.,TGTGCCAGCAGCTCGATGACGACCTTACAGGGGGCACGGTCCCACTTC,CASSSMTTLQGARSHF
TRBJ2-1,.,TRBV6-5,.,TGTGCCAGCAGTTACGCCTGGAGGGGTTCCTACAATGAGCAGTTCTTC,CASSYAWRGSYNEQFF
TRBJ1-3,TRBD1,TRBV7-8,.,TGTGCCAGCAGCCGGGACAGCGGCTCTGGAAACACCATATATTTT,CASSRDSGSGNTIYF
TRBJ1-2,TRBD1,TRBV7-2,.,TGTGCCAGCAGTCCCGGGACAGGTTTTTATGGCTACACCTTC,CASSPGTGFYGYTF
TRBJ1-1,.,TRBV30,.,TGTGCCTGGAGTGTAGGAGTGGTAGCTTTCTTT,CAWSVGVVAFF
TRBJ2-2,.,TRBV19,once,TGTGCCAGTAGTACCTCCGGGGCCGGGGAGCTGTTTTTT,CASSTSGAGELFF
TRBJ1-2,TRBD1,TRBV29-1,.,TGCAGCGTTGAGAGGGACAGGGATCGCTACACCTTC,CSVERDRDRYTF
TRBJ2-7,.,TRBV13,.,TGTGCAAGCGGGCGCCTGGTCTCCTACGAGCAGTACTTC,CASGRLVSYEQYF
TRBJ2-7,TRBD2,TRBV5-1,.,TGCGCCAGCAGCGGGTCTAGCGGGGGCTCCTACGAGCAGTACTTC,CASSGSSGGSYEQYF